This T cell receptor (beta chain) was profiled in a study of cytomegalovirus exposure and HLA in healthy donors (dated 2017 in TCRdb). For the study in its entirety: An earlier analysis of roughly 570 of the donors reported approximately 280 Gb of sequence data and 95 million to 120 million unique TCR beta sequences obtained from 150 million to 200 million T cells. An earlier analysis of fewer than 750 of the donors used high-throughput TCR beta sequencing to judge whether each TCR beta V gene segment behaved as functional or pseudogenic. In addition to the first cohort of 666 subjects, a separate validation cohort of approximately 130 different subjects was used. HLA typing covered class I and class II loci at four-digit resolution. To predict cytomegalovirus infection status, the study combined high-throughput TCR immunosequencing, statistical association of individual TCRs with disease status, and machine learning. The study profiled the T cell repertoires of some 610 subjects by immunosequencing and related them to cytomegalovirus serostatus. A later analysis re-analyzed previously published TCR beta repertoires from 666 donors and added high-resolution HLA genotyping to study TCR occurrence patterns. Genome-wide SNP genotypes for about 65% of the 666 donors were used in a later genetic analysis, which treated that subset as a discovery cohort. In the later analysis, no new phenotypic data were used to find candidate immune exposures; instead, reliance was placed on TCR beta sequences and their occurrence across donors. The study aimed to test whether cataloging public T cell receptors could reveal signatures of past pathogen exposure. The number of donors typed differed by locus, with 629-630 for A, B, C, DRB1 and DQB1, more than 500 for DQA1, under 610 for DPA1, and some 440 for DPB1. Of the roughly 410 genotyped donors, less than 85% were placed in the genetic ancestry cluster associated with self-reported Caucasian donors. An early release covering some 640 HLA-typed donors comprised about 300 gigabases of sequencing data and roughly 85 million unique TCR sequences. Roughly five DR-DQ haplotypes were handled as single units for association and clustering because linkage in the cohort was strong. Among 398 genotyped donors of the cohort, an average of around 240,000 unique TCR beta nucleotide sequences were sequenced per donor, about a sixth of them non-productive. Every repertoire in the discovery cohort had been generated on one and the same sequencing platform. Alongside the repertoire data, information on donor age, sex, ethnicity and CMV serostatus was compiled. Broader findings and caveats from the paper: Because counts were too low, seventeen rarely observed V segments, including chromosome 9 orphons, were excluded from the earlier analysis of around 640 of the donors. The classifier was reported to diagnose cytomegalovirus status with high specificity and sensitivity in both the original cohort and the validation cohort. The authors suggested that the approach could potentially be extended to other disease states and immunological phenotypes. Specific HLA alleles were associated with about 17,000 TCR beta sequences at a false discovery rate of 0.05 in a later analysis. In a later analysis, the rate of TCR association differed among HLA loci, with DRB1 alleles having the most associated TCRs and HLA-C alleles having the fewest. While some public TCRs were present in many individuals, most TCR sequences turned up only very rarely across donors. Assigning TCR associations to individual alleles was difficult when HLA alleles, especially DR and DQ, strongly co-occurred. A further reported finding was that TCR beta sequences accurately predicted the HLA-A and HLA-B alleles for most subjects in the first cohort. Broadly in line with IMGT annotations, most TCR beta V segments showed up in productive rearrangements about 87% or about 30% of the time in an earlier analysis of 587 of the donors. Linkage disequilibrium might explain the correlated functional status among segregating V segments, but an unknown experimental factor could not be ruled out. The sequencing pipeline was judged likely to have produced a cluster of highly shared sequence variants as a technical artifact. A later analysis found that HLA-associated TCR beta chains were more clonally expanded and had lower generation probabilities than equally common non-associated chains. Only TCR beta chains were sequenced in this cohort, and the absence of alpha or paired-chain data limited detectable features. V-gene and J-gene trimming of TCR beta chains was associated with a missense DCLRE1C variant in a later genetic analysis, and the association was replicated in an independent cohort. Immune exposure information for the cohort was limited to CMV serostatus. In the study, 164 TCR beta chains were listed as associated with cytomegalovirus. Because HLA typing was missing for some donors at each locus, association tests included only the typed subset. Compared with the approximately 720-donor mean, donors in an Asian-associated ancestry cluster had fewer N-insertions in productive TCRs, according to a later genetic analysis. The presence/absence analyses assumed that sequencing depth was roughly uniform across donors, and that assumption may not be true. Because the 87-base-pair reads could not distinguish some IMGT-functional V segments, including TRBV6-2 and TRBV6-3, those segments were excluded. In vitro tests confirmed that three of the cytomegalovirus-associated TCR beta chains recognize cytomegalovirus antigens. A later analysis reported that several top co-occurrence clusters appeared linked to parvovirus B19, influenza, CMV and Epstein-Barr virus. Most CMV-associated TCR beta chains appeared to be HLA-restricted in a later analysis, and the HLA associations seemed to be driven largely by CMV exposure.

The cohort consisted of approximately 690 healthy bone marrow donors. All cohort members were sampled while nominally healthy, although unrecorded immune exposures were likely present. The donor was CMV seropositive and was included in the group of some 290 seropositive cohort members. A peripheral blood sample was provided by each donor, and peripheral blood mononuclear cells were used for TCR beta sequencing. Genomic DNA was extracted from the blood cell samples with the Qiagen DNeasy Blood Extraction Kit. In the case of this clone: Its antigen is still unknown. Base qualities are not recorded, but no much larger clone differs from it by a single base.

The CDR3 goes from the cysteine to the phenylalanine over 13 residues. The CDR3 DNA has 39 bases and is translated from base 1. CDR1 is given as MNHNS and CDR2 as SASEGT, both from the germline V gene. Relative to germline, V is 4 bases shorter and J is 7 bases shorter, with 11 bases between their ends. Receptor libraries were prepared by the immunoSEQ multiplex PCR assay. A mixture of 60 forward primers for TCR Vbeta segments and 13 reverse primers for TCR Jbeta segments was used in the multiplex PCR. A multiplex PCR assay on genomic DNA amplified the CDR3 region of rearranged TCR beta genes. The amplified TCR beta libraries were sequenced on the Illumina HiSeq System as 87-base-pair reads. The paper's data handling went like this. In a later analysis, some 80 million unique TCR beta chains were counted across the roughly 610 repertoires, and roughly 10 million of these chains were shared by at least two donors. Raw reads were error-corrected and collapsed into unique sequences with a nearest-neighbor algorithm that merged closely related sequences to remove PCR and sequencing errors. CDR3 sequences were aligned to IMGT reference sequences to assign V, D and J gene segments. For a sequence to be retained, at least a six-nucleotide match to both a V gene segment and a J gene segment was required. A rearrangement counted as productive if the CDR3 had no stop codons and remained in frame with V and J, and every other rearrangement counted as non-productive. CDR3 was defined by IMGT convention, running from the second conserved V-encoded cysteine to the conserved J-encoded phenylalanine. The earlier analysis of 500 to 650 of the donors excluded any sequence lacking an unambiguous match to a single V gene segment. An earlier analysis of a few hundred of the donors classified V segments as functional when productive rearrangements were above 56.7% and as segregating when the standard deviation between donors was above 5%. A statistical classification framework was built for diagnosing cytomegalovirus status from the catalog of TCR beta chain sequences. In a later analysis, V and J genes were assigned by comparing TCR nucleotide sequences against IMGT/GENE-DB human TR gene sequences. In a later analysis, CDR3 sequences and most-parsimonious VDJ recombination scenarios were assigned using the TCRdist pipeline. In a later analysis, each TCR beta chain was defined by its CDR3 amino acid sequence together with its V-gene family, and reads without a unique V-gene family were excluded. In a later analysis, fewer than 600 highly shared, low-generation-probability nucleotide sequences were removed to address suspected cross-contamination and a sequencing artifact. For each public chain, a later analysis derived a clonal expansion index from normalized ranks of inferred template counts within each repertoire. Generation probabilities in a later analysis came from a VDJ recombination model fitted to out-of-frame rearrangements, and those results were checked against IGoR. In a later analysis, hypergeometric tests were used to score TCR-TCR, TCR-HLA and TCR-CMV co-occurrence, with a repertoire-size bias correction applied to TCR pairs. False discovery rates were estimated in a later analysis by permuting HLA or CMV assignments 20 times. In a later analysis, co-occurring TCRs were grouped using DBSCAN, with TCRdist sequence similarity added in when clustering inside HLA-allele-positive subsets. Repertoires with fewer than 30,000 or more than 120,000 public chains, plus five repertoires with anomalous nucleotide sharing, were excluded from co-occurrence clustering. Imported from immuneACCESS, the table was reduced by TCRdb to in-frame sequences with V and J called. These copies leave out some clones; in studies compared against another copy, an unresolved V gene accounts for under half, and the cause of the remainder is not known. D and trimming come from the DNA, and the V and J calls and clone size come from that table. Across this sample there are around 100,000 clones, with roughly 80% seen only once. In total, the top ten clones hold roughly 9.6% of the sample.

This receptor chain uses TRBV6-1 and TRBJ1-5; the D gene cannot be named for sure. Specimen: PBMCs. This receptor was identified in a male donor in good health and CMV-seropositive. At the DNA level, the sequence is TGTGCCAGCAGTGGCCAGGTTGCCCAGCCCCAGCATTTT. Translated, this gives CASSGQVAQPQHF.